This T cell receptor beta chain was sequenced in a study of cytomegalovirus exposure and HLA in healthy donors. Study-wide background: Researchers found that approximately 85% of about 400 genotyped donors fell within the Caucasian-associated ancestry cluster.

General study results and limits: The study put 150 to 200 TCR beta chains on its list as cytomegalovirus-associated.

CDR1 LGHNA and CDR2 YNFKEQ come from the germline V gene. V dropped 0 bases and J dropped 7 bases, with 16 bases sitting between them. This CDR3 spans 16 amino acids. Notes on this clone: The antigen is not known.

PCR was performed using 60 Vbeta and 13 Jbeta primers. TCRdb's table, derived via immunoSEQ multiplex PCR, lists solely in-frame clones and lacks some. The table lists about 120,000 clones, about 81% of them singletons, with more than 1.5% in the top ten. The chain recombines TRBV4-2 with TRBJ1-3, with D maybe TRBD1 (6 bases). This TCR came from a man between 35 and 55 years old in good health and CMV-seronegative. The sample was PBMCs. The CDR3 is CASSQDEGTRPNTIYF. The CDR3 DNA is TGTGCCAGCAGCCAAGACGAGGGGACACGGCCGAACACCATATATTTT.